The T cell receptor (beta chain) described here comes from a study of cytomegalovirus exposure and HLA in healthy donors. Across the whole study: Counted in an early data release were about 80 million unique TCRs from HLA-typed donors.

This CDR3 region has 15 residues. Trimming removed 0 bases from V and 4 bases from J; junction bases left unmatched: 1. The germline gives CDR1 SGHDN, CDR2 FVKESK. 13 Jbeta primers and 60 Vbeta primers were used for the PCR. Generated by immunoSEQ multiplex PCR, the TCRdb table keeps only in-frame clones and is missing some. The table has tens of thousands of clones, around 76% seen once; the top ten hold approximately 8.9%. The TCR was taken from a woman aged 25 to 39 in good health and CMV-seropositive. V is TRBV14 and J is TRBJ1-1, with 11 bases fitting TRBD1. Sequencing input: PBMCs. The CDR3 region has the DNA TGTGCCAGCAGCCAAGATGGGACAGGGGGCACTGAAGCTTTCTTT. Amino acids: CASSQDGTGGTEAFF.